The present T cell receptor beta chain was sequenced within a study of cytomegalovirus exposure and HLA in healthy donors (dated by TCRdb to about 2017). At the level of the whole study: An earlier analysis of some 600 of the donors reported approximately 280 Gb of sequence data and approximately 120 million unique TCR beta sequences obtained from roughly 170 million T cells. A later genetic analysis took genome-wide SNP genotypes for about 60% of the roughly 670 donors and used that subset as a discovery cohort. Roughly 300 gigabases of sequencing data and around 85 million unique TCR sequences made up an early release that covered approximately 620 HLA-typed donors. To predict cytomegalovirus infection status, the study brought together high-throughput TCR immunosequencing, statistical association of individual TCRs with disease status, and machine learning. Donor age, sex, ethnicity and CMV serostatus were collected together with the repertoire data. Besides the first cohort of hundreds of subjects, a separate validation cohort made up of roughly 130 different subjects was used. Both class I and class II loci were covered by HLA typing, at four-digit resolution. Typing coverage varied by locus: roughly 620-640 donors for A, B, C, DRB1 and DQB1; approximately 520 for DQA1; about 570 for DPA1; some 470 for DPB1. To study patterns of TCR occurrence, a later analysis re-analyzed previously published TCR beta repertoires from several hundred donors and added high-resolution HLA genotyping. In an earlier analysis of around 540 of the donors, high-throughput TCR beta sequencing was used to judge whether each TCR beta V gene segment behaved as functional or pseudogenic. The genetic ancestry cluster associated with self-reported Caucasian donors included about four fifths of the 398 genotyped donors. Roughly 5 DR-DQ haplotypes were handled as single units for association and clustering because linkage in the cohort was strong. The study used immunosequencing to profile the T cell repertoires of several hundred subjects and linked those repertoires to cytomegalovirus serostatus. Across approximately 400 genotyped donors of the cohort, an average of roughly 250,000 unique TCR beta nucleotide sequences per donor were sequenced, and around 20% of those sequences were non-productive. Rather than using new phenotypic data, the later analysis identified candidate immune exposures from TCR beta sequences and from how often those sequences occurred across donors. All discovery cohort repertoires had been generated using a single sequencing platform. The study was designed to test whether signatures of past pathogen exposure could be identified by cataloging public T cell receptors.

The cohort comprised several hundred healthy bone marrow donors. All cohort members were sampled while nominally healthy, although unrecorded immune exposures were likely present. The donor tested CMV seronegative, placing the donor among the roughly 400 seronegative members of the cohort. Every donor gave a peripheral blood sample, and the peripheral blood mononuclear cells from that sample were used for TCR beta sequencing. Genomic DNA was extracted from the blood cell samples with the Qiagen DNeasy Blood Extraction Kit. Libraries were prepared through the immunoSEQ multiplex PCR assay. A mixture of 60 forward primers for TCR Vbeta segments and 13 reverse primers for TCR Jbeta segments was used in the multiplex PCR. The CDR3 region of rearranged TCR beta genes was amplified from genomic DNA by a multiplex PCR assay. The Illumina HiSeq System was used to sequence the amplified TCR beta libraries as 87-base-pair reads. In the original analysis: In a later analysis, tens of millions of unique TCR beta chains were counted across the approximately 640 repertoires, and roughly 11 million of these chains were shared by at least two donors. Raw reads were error-corrected and collapsed into unique sequences by a nearest-neighbor algorithm in which closely related sequences were merged to remove PCR and sequencing errors. V, D and J gene segments were assigned by aligning CDR3 sequences to IMGT reference sequences. Each retained sequence needed at least a six-nucleotide match to both a V gene segment and a J gene segment. Rearrangements were called productive when the CDR3 lacked stop codons and stayed in frame with V and J; all others were non-productive. Following IMGT convention, CDR3 was defined as the stretch from the second conserved V-encoded cysteine up to the conserved J-encoded phenylalanine. Sequences without an unambiguous match to a single V gene segment were excluded from the earlier analysis of 587 of the donors. In an earlier analysis of 587 of the donors, V segments were called functional above 56.7% productive rearrangements and were called segregating when the between-donor standard deviation exceeded 5%. A statistical classification framework was built to diagnose cytomegalovirus status from the catalog of TCR beta chain sequences. V and J gene assignment, in a later analysis, came from comparing TCR nucleotide sequences with IMGT/GENE-DB human TR gene sequences. In a later analysis, CDR3 sequences and most-parsimonious VDJ recombination scenarios were assigned using the TCRdist pipeline. In a later analysis, each TCR beta chain was defined by its CDR3 amino acid sequence together with its V-gene family, and reads without a unique V-gene family were excluded. As a way to deal with suspected cross-contamination and a sequencing artifact, a later analysis dropped roughly 600 nucleotide sequences that were highly shared and had low generation probability. A later analysis calculated a clonal expansion index for each public chain from normalized within-repertoire ranks of inferred template counts. Generation probabilities in a later analysis came from a VDJ recombination model fitted to out-of-frame rearrangements, and those results were checked against IGoR. A later analysis scored TCR-TCR, TCR-HLA and TCR-CMV co-occurrence with hypergeometric tests, applying a repertoire-size bias correction to TCR pairs. A later analysis estimated false discovery rates by permuting HLA or CMV assignments 20 times. In a later analysis, co-occurring TCRs were grouped with DBSCAN, and TCRdist sequence similarity was added when clustering was performed within HLA-allele-positive subsets. Repertoires with fewer than 30,000 or more than 120,000 public chains, plus five repertoires with anomalous nucleotide sharing, were excluded from co-occurrence clustering. TCRdb took over this immuneACCESS table, retaining in-frame rearrangements with V and J assigned. Such tables are incomplete; in checked studies, under half of the missing clones stem from an unresolved V gene, and the remainder is unexplained. D and trimming come from the DNA, and the V and J calls and clone size come from that table. A total of 200,000 to 250,000 clones appear in this sample, approximately 79% of them only once. The ten most abundant clones make up 0.22% of the sample.

Study-wide conclusions, independent of this receptor: Most TCR sequences were seen in very few donors, while some public TCRs were found in many individuals. The presence/absence analyses assumed that sequencing depth was roughly uniform across donors, and that assumption may not be true. A few of the identified cytomegalovirus-associated TCR beta chains were confirmed in vitro to be specific for cytomegalovirus antigens. A later analysis associated 16,951 TCR beta sequences with specific HLA alleles at a false discovery rate of 0.05. Linkage disequilibrium might explain the correlated functional status among segregating V segments, but an unknown experimental factor could not be ruled out. Because counts were too low, seventeen rarely observed V segments, including chromosome 9 orphons, were excluded from the earlier analysis of 587 of the donors. The authors suggested that the approach could potentially be extended to other disease states and immunological phenotypes. Most CMV-associated TCR beta chains appeared to be HLA-restricted in a later analysis, and the HLA associations seemed to be driven largely by CMV exposure. Because some donors lacked HLA typing at each locus, the association tests relied only on the typed subset. The 87-base-pair reads could not distinguish some IMGT-functional V segments, including TRBV6-2 and TRBV6-3, so those segments were excluded. For the cohort, immune exposure information was limited to CMV serostatus. A later genetic analysis reported fewer N-insertions in productive TCRs among donors in an Asian-associated ancestry cluster than the roughly 690-donor mean. A total of 164 TCR beta chains were listed by the study as associated with cytomegalovirus. A later analysis found that HLA-associated TCR beta chains were more clonally expanded and had lower generation probabilities than equally common non-associated chains. In a later analysis, the rate of TCR association differed among HLA loci, with DRB1 alleles having the most associated TCRs and HLA-C alleles having the fewest. In an earlier analysis of fewer than 750 of the donors, most TCR beta V segments were observed in productive rearrangements about 90% or about 30% of the time, broadly matching IMGT annotations. The classifier was reported to diagnose cytomegalovirus status with high specificity and sensitivity in both the original and validation cohorts. A further reported finding was that TCR beta sequences accurately predicted the HLA-A and HLA-B alleles for most subjects in the first cohort. Several of the top co-occurrence clusters appeared to be linked to parvovirus B19, influenza, CMV and Epstein-Barr virus, according to a later analysis. The cohort was sequenced for TCR beta chains only, and without alpha or paired-chain data the features that could be detected were limited. A cluster of highly shared sequence variants was judged likely to represent a technical artifact of the sequencing pipeline. An association between a missense DCLRE1C variant and V-gene and J-gene trimming of TCR beta chains was found in a later genetic analysis and replicated in an independent cohort. When HLA alleles, especially DR and DQ, strongly co-occurred, TCR associations were difficult to assign to individual alleles.

In this sample, this clone turned up a few times. Its antigen is still unknown. The sample holds no much larger clone one base away, and base qualities are not on file. The CDR3 measures 16 amino acids from cysteine to phenylalanine. Of the read, only the CDR3 DNA is kept; its 48 bases are in frame from base 1. Compared with germline, V lacks 1 base and J lacks 6 bases; bases without a gene match: 6. Sequences PRHDT (CDR1) and FYEKMQ (CDR2) are obtained from the germline V gene (reference sequence). Source material: PBMCs. This sequence was found in a girl aged 2 to 9 in good health and CMV-seronegative. In this chain, TRBV13 is recombined with TRBJ1-5; 10 central nucleotides agree with TRBD1. The DNA sequence follows: TGTGCCAGCAGCTTAGTTGACAGGGGGCTAGGTCAGCCCCAGCATTTT. Its protein product is CASSLVDRGLGQPQHF.